This TCR beta chain was profiled in a study of cytomegalovirus exposure and HLA in healthy donors. In the case of this clone: Its antigen is still unknown.

V lost 0 bases, J lost 3 bases, and 11 bases lay in between. CDR1 is SGDLS, CDR2 YYNGEE, per germline. This CDR3 region has 15 residues. The PCR was carried out with 60 Vbeta primers and 13 Jbeta primers. Data came from immunoSEQ multiplex PCR; TCRdb stores just in-frame clones and leaves some out. Counted here are over 100,000 clones, 76% occurring once; the ten biggest clones make up about 1.8%. Study-wide findings and caveats: Cytomegalovirus status was reportedly diagnosed by the classifier with high specificity and sensitivity. When a later analysis compared HLA-associated TCR beta chains with equally common others, the HLA-associated chains turned out to be more clonally expanded and to have lower generation probabilities.

This chain connects TRBV9 to TRBJ2-3, with unresolved D. The sample consisted of PBMCs. The TCR sequence derives from a female donor in good health and CMV-seropositive. This CDR3 is CASSVEFRTTDTQYF. Written as DNA, the CDR3 is TGTGCCAGCAGCGTAGAATTTAGAACTACAGATACGCAGTATTTT.